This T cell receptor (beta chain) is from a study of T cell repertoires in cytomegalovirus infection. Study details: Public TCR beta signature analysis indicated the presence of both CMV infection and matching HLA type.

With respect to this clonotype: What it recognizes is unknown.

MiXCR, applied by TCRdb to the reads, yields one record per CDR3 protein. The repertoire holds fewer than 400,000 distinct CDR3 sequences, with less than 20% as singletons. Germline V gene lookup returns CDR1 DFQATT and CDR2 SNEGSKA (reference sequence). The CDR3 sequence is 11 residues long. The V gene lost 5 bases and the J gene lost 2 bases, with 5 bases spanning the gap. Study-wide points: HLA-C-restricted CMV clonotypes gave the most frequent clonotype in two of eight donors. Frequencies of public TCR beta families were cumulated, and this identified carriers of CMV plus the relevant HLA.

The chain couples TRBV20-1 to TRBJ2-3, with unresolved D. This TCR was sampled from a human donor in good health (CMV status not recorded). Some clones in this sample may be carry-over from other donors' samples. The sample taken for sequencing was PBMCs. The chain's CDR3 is CSARSTDTQYF. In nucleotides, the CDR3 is TGCAGTGCTCGGTCCACAGATACGCAGTATTTT.